This record looks at one TCR beta chain sequence and its context. Antigen unknown. This specimen comes from a study of T cell repertoires in cytomegalovirus infection. Study context: As its CMV epitopes, the study selected recently identified HLA-C-restricted and well-studied HLA-B-restricted targets. TCR beta signatures that were public indicated CMV infection and matching HLA type. Study-wide results and limits: Dominating the ex vivo response were TCR beta clonotypes that were CMV-specific and HLA-C-restricted.

TCRdb re-derived calls from the reads in MiXCR, one entry per CDR3 protein. The table has some 99,000 distinct CDR3 sequences, 29% seen once. Between the trimmed V and J ends, which lost 3 bases and 5 bases, there was a span of 10 bases. The CDR3 totals 13 residues. Germline lookup yields CDR1 MNHEY and CDR2 SMNVEV (reference sequence). Sequencing was performed on CD8+ T cells from cultured PBMCs, taken from culture after CMV antigen stimulation. J is TRBJ2-5 and V is TRBV27; no reliable D call. This sequence originates from a human donor in good health (CMV status not recorded). Some clones in this sample may be carry-over from other donors' samples. The CDR3 loop is CASSFDDGETQYF. DNA for the CDR3: TGTGCCAGCAGTTTTGATGATGGGGAGACCCAGTACTTC.